The 28 T cell receptor beta chains given below trace back to one sample, sequenced in a study of T cell responses to AZD1222 COVID-19 vaccine. Some clones are missing from TCRdb's copy, which holds only in-frame ones; the method was immunoSEQ multiplex PCR. The data contain 120,000 to 150,000 clones, approximately 88% of them singletons. The sample in question was peripheral blood, obtained on day 0 of MenACWY control vaccination. The source is an adult in good health.

CDR3 protein: CASSLQGSGNEQFF. CDR3 coding DNA: TGCGCCAGCAGTCTACAGGGATCGGGCAATGAGCAGTTCTTC. The chain employs TRBV4-3 and TRBJ2-1; weak D call: TRBD1 (6 bases). V lost 6 bases, J lost 6 bases, and 15 bases lay in between. Looked up from germline, CDR1 is LGHNA and CDR2 is YSLEER. The CDR3 contains 14 residues.

V gene TRBV6-5 combines with J gene TRBJ1-1; 7 nucleotides match TRBD1. CDR3 length: 15 amino acids. The junction had 9 bases not matched to a gene; V was cut back by 4 bases and J by 4 bases. Germline V gives CDR1 MNHEY, CDR2 SVGAGI. The CDR3 is CASSFGQVKATEAFF. In DNA, the CDR3 is TGTGCCAGCAGTTTCGGACAGGTAAAGGCCACTGAAGCTTTCTTT.

This chain links TRBV2 with TRBJ1-4; no clear D gene. Trimming pared 6 bases from V and 8 bases from J, leaving 10 bases between. From germline, CDR1 is SNHLY and CDR2 FYNNEI. The CDR3 totals 12 residues. This chain's CDR3 is CASRISGEKLFF. The CDR3 region has the DNA TGTGCCAGCAGGATTTCGGGCGAAAAACTGTTTTTT.

This chain connects TRBV28 to TRBJ1-2, with D possibly TRBD1 on 5 matching bases. Germline V gene lookup returns CDR1 MDHEN and CDR2 SYDVKM. The CDR3 runs 13 residues. The V gene lost 6 bases and the J gene lost 8 bases, with 16 bases spanning the gap. CDR3 sequence (DNA): TGTGCCAGCAGATCTACCAGAGGGGAGGGCTACACCTTC. It specifies CASRSTRGEGYTF.

The chain links TRBV5-4 to TRBJ2-7, with unresolved D. Germline V gene data show CDR1 as SGHNT and CDR2 as YYREEE (reference sequence). CDR3 size: 16 residues. Trimming left V 4 bases short and J 5 bases short, with 22 bases between. The CDR3 protein is CASSPARHPFRDEQYF. DNA for the CDR3: TGTGCCAGCAGCCCGGCCAGACACCCTTTTCGGGACGAGCAGTACTTC.

The rearrangement uses TRBV6-2 or TRBV6-3 and TRBJ1-5; TRBD1 might be the D (5 bases). Germline V lookup: CDR1 MNHEY, CDR2 SVGEGT. This CDR3 region has 16 residues. V shed 4 bases and J shed 7 bases, with 20 bases lying between them. The DNA of the CDR3 is TGTGCCAGCAGTTTACAAAGCCCAGGGTTAGGGCAGCCCCAGCATTTT. Its protein is CASSLQSPGLGQPQHF.

J is TRBJ2-1 and V is TRBV10-3; the D is unclear. Germline V gives CDR1 ENHRY, CDR2 SYGVKD. The CDR3 is 13 amino acids. Trimming took 4 bases from V and 1 from J, leaving 5 bases between them. The CDR3 sequence: CAISAPSYNEQFF. In DNA form, the CDR3 reads TGTGCCATCAGTGCACCTTCCTACAATGAGCAGTTCTTC.

The V and J genes are TRBV3-1 (or the pseudogene TRBV3-2) and TRBJ1-1; D is ambiguous. V was trimmed by 2 bases and J by 5 bases, leaving 12 bases between them. CDR3 length: 14 amino acids. Looked up from germline, CDR1 is LGHDT and CDR2 is YNNKEL (reference sequence). The DNA for the CDR3 is TGTGCCAGCAGCCAATATCGTCGATTTACTGAAGCTTTCTTT. Encoded protein: CASSQYRRFTEAFF.

This clone was seen more than once but under ten times. This chain connects TRBV7-9 to TRBJ2-7, with D perhaps TRBD2 (6 bases). Trimming shortened V by 0 bases and J by 11 bases, and 14 bases separated the two germline ends. The CDR3 totals 13 residues. In germline, CDR1 is SEHNR, CDR2 FQNEAQ (reference sequence). CDR3 amino acids: CASSLAGRPGEYF. DNA of the CDR3: TGTGCCAGCAGCTTAGCAGGCCGCCCGGGGGAGTACTTC.

The J gene is TRBJ2-3, the V gene TRBV5-1; 13 bases align to TRBD2. The J segment lost 3 bases and the V segment lost 1 base, leaving 5 bases of the junction unmatched. The CDR3 totals 17 residues. Germline-derived CDR1 and CDR2 are SGHRS and YFSETQ. In DNA, the CDR3 is TGCGCCAGCAGCTTGCCACTAGCGGGGGGGAGGACAGATACGCAGTATTTT. Translation gives CASSLPLAGGRTDTQYF.

The V gene is TRBV27, the J gene TRBJ1-1; D call uncertain. The germline CDR1 and CDR2 sequences are MNHEY and SMNVEV (reference sequence). This CDR3 is 14 amino acids long. Trimming left V 5 bases short and J 5 bases short, with 15 bases between. DNA of the CDR3: TGTGCCAGCAGTGCGAGTTGGCTTGGGACTGAAGCTTTCTTT. Its translation: CASSASWLGTEAFF.

This chain uses TRBV7-9 with TRBJ2-3, with unresolved D. V was cut by 8 bases and J by 2 bases, with 17 bases left in between. The CDR3 extends over 15 amino acids. The germline V gene has CDR1 SEHNR and CDR2 FQNEAQ (reference sequence). The CDR3 spells CASRQGTSPTDTQYF. The CDR3 bases are TGTGCCAGCCGTCAAGGAACATCCCCCACAGATACGCAGTATTTT.

The V call is TRBV12-3 or TRBV12-4, the J call TRBJ1-1; D perhaps matches TRBD1 (5 bases). The CDR3 contains 13 residues. The V end was cut by 10 bases, the J end by 5 bases, with 17 bases between. In nucleotides, the CDR3 is TGTGCCACACGCAGGGAGGGATGGACTGAAGCTTTCTTT. Protein: CATRREGWTEAFF.

The chain employs TRBV4-3 and TRBJ2-7, with 7 nucleotides matching TRBD1. CDR1 is LGHNA and CDR2 is YSLEER in the germline V gene. V lost 4 bases and J lost 0; bases outside the gene matches: 0. CDR3 length: 13 amino acids. The CDR3 nucleotides are TGCGCCAGCAGCCGGGACAGCTCCTACGAGCAGTACTTC. It is translated as CASSRDSSYEQYF.

V is TRBV19 and J is TRBJ2-7; TRBD2 agrees at 11 bases. This CDR3 spans 14 amino acids. The V gene end was trimmed by 9 bases and the J gene end by 0 bases; junction bases not matched to a gene: 4. Germline lookup yields CDR1 LNHDA and CDR2 SQIVND (reference sequence). Here the CDR3 DNA reads TGTGCCAGCAGGGGGACTAGCGGCTCCTACGAGCAGTACTTC. Residues: CASRGTSGSYEQYF.

The chain is built from TRBV5-1 and TRBJ2-3, with TRBD1 matching 8 bases. The CDR3 runs to 18 residues. V lost 4 bases, J lost 0 bases, and 13 bases stayed unmatched. Germline V gene data show CDR1 as SGHRS and CDR2 as YFSETQ. The DNA of the CDR3 is TGCGCCAGCAGCATCGGACAGGGCTCCTTTTCTAGCACAGATACGCAGTATTTT. It encodes CASSIGQGSFSSTDTQYF.

V and J are TRBV29-1 and TRBJ1-1, with D possibly being TRBD1 (5 bases). CDR1 and CDR2 from the germline V gene are SQVTM and ANQGSEA. The CDR3 loop spans 12 amino acids. CDR3: CGSGGGNTEAFF. CDR3 bases: TGCGGCTCCGGCGGGGGGAACACTGAAGCTTTCTTT.

This sequence joins TRBV5-1 and TRBJ1-1; tentatively, D is TRBD1 (5 bases). Trimming removed 2 bases from V and 2 bases from J, with 16 bases in between. Germline CDR1 SGHRS, CDR2 YFSETQ. The CDR3 totals 16 residues. The CDR3 loop reads CASSFIPTETNTEAFF. DNA of the CDR3: TGCGCCAGCAGCTTCATACCGACAGAAACTAACACTGAAGCTTTCTTT. The whole variable domain, filled in from reference TRBV5-1 and TRBJ1-1, reads KAGVTQTPRYLIKTRGQQVTLSCSPISGHRSVSWYQQTPGQGLQFLFEYFSETQRNKGNFPGRFSGRQFSNSRSEMNVSTLELGDSALYLCASSFIPTETNTEAFFGQGTRLTVV.

The V call is TRBV9, the J call TRBJ2-2; 9 bases align to TRBD2. The CDR3 sequence is 18 residues long. Germline V CDR1 and CDR2: SGDLS, YYNGEE. Germline trimming cut 0 bases from V and 5 bases from J; bases unmatched to any gene: 11. CDR3 in DNA: TGTGCCAGCAGCGTAGCTTTCAATAGCGGGGGAGGAACCGGGGAGCTGTTTTTT. Translation gives CASSVAFNSGGGTGELFF.

The chain employs TRBV4-2 and TRBJ2-1; 9 bases map to TRBD1. V gave up 6 bases and J gave up 7 bases; unmatched junction bases: 13. The CDR3 sequence is 16 residues long. Germline CDR1 and CDR2: LGHNA and YNFKEQ. This CDR3 reads CASSPLGTGFKNEQFF. CDR3 nucleotide sequence: TGTGCCAGCAGTCCCCTGGGGACAGGGTTTAAGAATGAGCAGTTCTTC.

This clone was recorded a few times. This chain joins TRBV4-2 and TRBJ2-7, with D maybe TRBD2 (7 bases). The ends were cut back, 1 base at V and 8 bases at J, with 12 bases in the middle. The germline CDR1 and CDR2 sequences are LGHNA and YNFKEQ. The CDR3 is 13 residues long. CDR3 loop: CASSQGRGAQQYF. The DNA for the CDR3 is TGTGCCAGCAGCCAAGGACGGGGGGCCCAGCAGTACTTC.

V is TRBV27 and J is TRBJ2-3; D ambiguous. The germline CDR1 and CDR2 sequences are MNHEY and SMNVEV (reference sequence). The CDR3 extends over 14 amino acids. The V and J ends lost 5 bases and 0 bases respectively, with 9 bases between them. CDR3 nucleotides: TGTGCCAGCAGTCCCGGACGGAGCACAGATACGCAGTATTTT. Amino acids: CASSPGRSTDTQYF.

J is TRBJ1-1 and V is TRBV7-2, with a tentative D call TRBD1 (5 bases). The CDR3 is 13 residues long. Between the trimmed V and J ends, which lost 4 bases and 1 base, there was a span of 7 bases. Germline CDR1 and CDR2: SGHTA and FQGNSA. As DNA, the CDR3 is TGTGCCAGCAGCTCTAGGGGGAACACTGAAGCTTTCTTT. This translates into CASSSRGNTEAFF.

The rearrangement joins TRBV7-8 to TRBJ1-1; D call uncertain. The V end was cut by 1 base, the J end by 4 bases, with 7 bases between. CDR3 length: 13 residues. In germline, CDR1 is SGHVS, CDR2 FQNEAQ. The CDR3 loop reads CASSLGVITEAFF. As DNA, the CDR3 is TGTGCCAGCAGCTTAGGGGTTATCACTGAAGCTTTCTTT.

The chain carries TRBV9 and TRBJ1-5; possibly TRBD1 for D (6 bases). The CDR3 consists of 15 residues. CDR1 SGDLS and CDR2 YYNGEE come from the germline V gene. The V end was cut by 4 bases, the J end by 7 bases, with 18 bases between. The CDR3: CASSPGGAGAQPQHF. CDR3 in DNA: TGTGCCAGCAGCCCCGGGGGGGCGGGCGCCCAGCCCCAGCATTTT.

This clone was seen more than once but under ten times. J is TRBJ1-4 and V is TRBV4-2; possible D gene TRBD1, 5 bases. Looked up from germline, CDR1 is LGHNA and CDR2 is YNFKEQ. The CDR3 is 16 residues long. The V end lost 1 base, the J end lost 5 bases, and 14 bases lay between the germline ends. The CDR3 sequence is CASSQASGRVNEKLFF. Written as DNA, the CDR3 is TGTGCCAGCAGCCAAGCGTCGGGCAGGGTCAATGAAAAACTGTTTTTT.

J is TRBJ2-7 and V is TRBV28; D is undetermined. Per germline, CDR1 MDHEN and CDR2 SYDVKM. The CDR3 loop spans 13 amino acids. Between the trimmed V and J ends, which lost 5 bases and 2 bases, there was a span of 10 bases. Here the CDR3 reads CASSPETTYEQYF. CDR3 in DNA: TGTGCCAGCAGTCCCGAGACGACCTACGAGCAGTACTTC.

The rearrangement links TRBV19 to TRBJ2-7; TRBD1 might be the D (6 bases). V was pared by 6 bases and J by 3 bases, with 12 bases between. Germline lookup yields CDR1 LNHDA and CDR2 SQIVND (reference sequence). CDR3 size: 13 residues. Here the CDR3 DNA reads TGTGCCAGTAGCCCGGGACACCTCTACGAGCAGTACTTC. Protein: CASSPGHLYEQYF.